One sample yielded the 26 T cell receptor beta chains listed below, sequenced in a study of blood T cell repertoires in COVID-19 (TCRdb year 2020). Receptors were amplified or captured by the immunoSEQ multiplex PCR assay. TCRdb obtained this table from immuneACCESS and retained in-frame rearrangements with V and J assigned. These tables miss some clones; where compared with another copy, unresolved V genes account for less than half of the shortfall, and the remainder is unexplained. This sample lists under 200,000 clones; around four fifths were detected once. Around 2.7% of the sample is taken by the ten largest. The source material was peripheral blood. The receptors were gathered from a man between 70 and 80 years old with acute or convalescent COVID-19.

CDR3 sequence (DNA): TGTGCCAGCAGCCTCGGCGGGCAGGGGGCAGATACGCAGTATTTT. It codes for CASSLGGQGADTQYF. V gene TRBV3-1 (or the pseudogene TRBV3-2) combines with J gene TRBJ2-3; 7 nucleotides align to TRBD1. Germline trimming cut 4 bases from V and 4 bases from J; bases unmatched to any gene: 8. This CDR3 region has 15 residues. Per the germline V gene, CDR1 is LGHDT and CDR2 is YNNKEL (reference sequence).

The chain links TRBV7-8 to TRBJ2-5, with no clear D. Per the germline V gene, CDR1 is SGHVS and CDR2 is FQNEAQ. The ends were cut back, 4 bases at V and 2 bases at J, with 11 bases in the middle. The CDR3 runs to 14 residues. In nucleotides, the CDR3 is TGTGCCAGCAGCTACCAGACTTCTCAAGAGACCCAGTACTTC. Its protein product is CASSYQTSQETQYF. Looking up the rest from reference TRBV7-8 and TRBJ2-5 gives the full variable domain: GAGVSQSPRYKVAKRGQDVALRCDPISGHVSLFWYQQALGQGPEFLTYFQNEAQLDKSGLPSDRFFAERPEGSVSTLKIQRTQQEDSAVYLCASSYQTSQETQYFGPGTRLLVL.

The sample holds a few counts of this clone. This chain connects TRBV10-2 to TRBJ2-4; D might be TRBD1 (6 bases). The CDR3 totals 15 residues. V lost 3 bases, J lost 5 bases, and 14 bases lay in between. Germline V lookup: CDR1 WSHSY, CDR2 SAAADI. CDR3: CASSDPNRAQNIQYF. Here the CDR3 DNA reads TGCGCCAGCAGTGATCCGAACAGGGCCCAAAACATTCAGTACTTC.

The rearrangement uses TRBV4-2 and TRBJ2-3, with 15 positions matching TRBD2. The CDR3 is 18 amino acids. Germline V gene data show CDR1 as LGHNA and CDR2 as YNFKEQ. The V gene end was trimmed by 0 bases and the J gene end by 0 bases; junction bases not matched to a gene: 1. The CDR3 DNA follows: TGTGCCAGCAGCCAAGAGGGGACTAGCGGGGGGAGCACAGATACGCAGTATTTT. As protein: CASSQEGTSGGSTDTQYF.

J is TRBJ2-5 and V is TRBV7-9; TRBD2 matches at 13 bases. This CDR3 comprises 15 residues. Germline V gene data show CDR1 as SEHNR and CDR2 as FQNEAQ (reference sequence). V lost 5 bases and J lost 4; bases outside the gene matches: 4. The CDR3 loop is CASSLGLAGRETQYF. Here the CDR3 DNA reads TGTGCCAGCAGCCTGGGACTAGCGGGACGAGAGACCCAGTACTTC.

The V call is TRBV5-5, the J call TRBJ1-2; D might be TRBD1 (6 bases). The V gene lost 4 bases and the J gene lost 1 base, with 8 bases spanning the gap. The CDR3 is 13 amino acids. Germline V gene lookup returns CDR1 SGHKS and CDR2 YYEKEE (reference sequence). The CDR3 DNA sequence: TGTGCCAGCAGCAAACAGGGTAACTATGGCTACACCTTC. Amino acids: CASSKQGNYGYTF.

This rearrangement joins TRBV5-1 to TRBJ2-2; D might be TRBD2 (5 bases). V shed 0 bases and J shed 7 bases, with 10 bases lying between them. The CDR3 loop spans 14 amino acids. CDR1 and CDR2 from the germline V gene are SGHRS and YFSETQ. The chain's CDR3 is CASSLGGYGGELFF. DNA of the CDR3: TGCGCCAGCAGCTTGGGAGGGTACGGCGGGGAGCTGTTTTTT.

This rearrangement joins TRBV9 to TRBJ2-3; 10 bases line up with TRBD2. The CDR3 length is 15 residues. CDR1 and CDR2 (germline): SGDLS, YYNGEE. With V trimmed by 4 bases and J by 4 bases, 6 bases remained unmatched. CDR3 nucleotides: TGTGCCAGCAGCCCCGGGACTAGCGTGGCAGATACGCAGTATTTT. This codes for CASSPGTSVADTQYF.

The chain recombines TRBV30 with TRBJ2-3; 10 bases fit TRBD1. The J segment lost 2 bases and the V segment lost 0 bases, leaving 5 bases of the junction unmatched. This CDR3 region has 16 residues. The germline V gene encodes CDR1 GTSNPN and CDR2 SVGIG (reference sequence). The CDR3 spells CAWSVPGQGYTDTQYF. In nucleotides, the CDR3 is TGTGCCTGGAGTGTTCCGGGACAGGGGTACACAGATACGCAGTATTTT. Drawing the rest from reference TRBV30 and TRBJ2-3, the complete variable domain is SQTIHQWPATLVQPVGSPLSLECTVEGTSNPNLYWYRQAAGRGLQLLFYSVGIGQISSEVPQNLSASRPQDRQFILSSKKLLLSDSGFYLCAWSVPGQGYTDTQYFGPGTRLTVL.

This clone was counted at least ten times. This chain links TRBV7-3 with TRBJ2-1; 8 bases match TRBD2. Germline assignment: CDR1 SGHTA and CDR2 FQGTGA. The CDR3 has 15 amino acids. After removal of 11 bases from V and 0 bases from J, the junction contained 9 bases not matched to a gene. CDR3 residues: CACAESGSSYNEQFF. The CDR3 bases are TGTGCCTGCGCCGAAAGCGGGAGCTCCTACAATGAGCAGTTCTTC.

The chain links TRBV19 to TRBJ2-3; D perhaps matches TRBD2 (6 bases). Germline CDR1 and CDR2: LNHDA and SQIVND (reference sequence). CDR3 size: 14 residues. The V end lost 5 bases, the J end lost 2 bases, and 11 bases lay between the germline ends. CDR3 residues: CASSSGLPTDTQYF. The CDR3 coding sequence is TGTGCCAGTAGTTCGGGACTGCCCACAGATACGCAGTATTTT.

The CDR3 coding sequence is TGTGCCAGCAGTCGGACAGGGGACCAGCCCCAGCATTTT. It codes for CASSRTGDQPQHF. V is TRBV12-3 or TRBV12-4 and J is TRBJ1-5; 9 bases match TRBD1. With 5 bases clipped from V and 7 bases from J, the junction kept 3 bases outside the gene matches. This CDR3 is 13 amino acids long.

The chain uses TRBV15 and TRBJ1-5; D is ambiguous. The CDR3 has 13 amino acids. V was pared by 0 bases and J by 6 bases, with 6 bases between. CDR1 LNHNV and CDR2 YYDKDF come from the germline V gene (reference sequence). CDR3 sequence reads: CATSRDRVQPQHF. The CDR3 region has the DNA TGTGCCACCAGCAGAGATCGGGTTCAGCCCCAGCATTTT. Combining the CDR3 with reference TRBV15 and TRBJ1-5 gives the whole variable domain DAMVIQNPRYQVTQFGKPVTLSCSQTLNHNVMYWYQQKSSQAPKLLFHYYDKDFNNEADTPDNFQSRRPNTSFCFLDIRSPGLGDTAMYLCATSRDRVQPQHFGDGTRLSIL.

This clone was counted a few times. The chain couples TRBV6-5 to TRBJ2-3; D possibly corresponds to TRBD2 (6 bases). In germline, CDR1 is MNHEY, CDR2 SVGAGI. The CDR3 sequence is 14 residues long. The germline V and J ends were trimmed by 3 bases and 3 bases, with 10 bases remaining between them. CDR3 nucleotide sequence: TGTGCCAGCAGTTATCAGGGACTGACAGATACGCAGTATTTT. Its protein product is CASSYQGLTDTQYF.

This chain joins TRBV5-1 and TRBJ1-1; TRBD1 matches at 10 bases. Trimming removed 9 bases from V and 4 bases from J; junction bases left unmatched: 6. The V gene's germline CDR1 is SGHRS and CDR2 YFSETQ. There are 13 residues in the CDR3. The CDR3 here is CATSWTGGTEAFF. CDR3 sequence (DNA): TGCGCCACCTCTTGGACAGGGGGCACTGAAGCTTTCTTT.

The V and J genes are TRBV2 and TRBJ1-2; TRBD1 might be the D (5 bases). CDR3 length: 13 amino acids. CDR1 and CDR2 from the germline V gene are SNHLY and FYNNEI. V lost 9 bases and J 3 bases, leaving 14 bases between the germline ends. The CDR3 loop is CARRERGDYGYTF. DNA of the CDR3: TGTGCCAGGAGGGAAAGGGGCGACTATGGCTACACCTTC.

V and J are TRBV11-3 and TRBJ2-3; D gene ambiguous. The germline CDR1 and CDR2 sequences are SGHNT and YENEEA. Trimming pared 1 base from V and 4 bases from J, leaving 3 bases between. This CDR3 has 12 amino acids. The CDR3 loop is CASSLVADTQYF. As DNA, the CDR3 is TGTGCCAGCAGCTTAGTAGCAGATACGCAGTATTTT.

This clone was seen more than once but under ten times. The chain carries TRBV3-1 (or the pseudogene TRBV3-2) and TRBJ1-2, with D possibly matching TRBD1 (5 bases). The CDR3 covers 14 residues. Trimming pared 4 bases from V and 6 bases from J, leaving 15 bases between. Per germline, CDR1 LGHDT and CDR2 YNNKEL (reference sequence). The CDR3 reads CASSPQEGVDGYTF. In nucleotides, the CDR3 is TGTGCCAGCAGCCCACAGGAGGGAGTGGATGGCTACACCTTC.

V and J are TRBV6-2 or TRBV6-3 and TRBJ2-5, with 9 bases identical to TRBD1. CDR3 size: 17 residues. Per germline, CDR1 MNHEY and CDR2 SVGEGT. V lost 0 bases and J lost 4; bases outside the gene matches: 9. Written as DNA, the CDR3 is TGTGCCAGCAGTTACTCTACCTCTTGGGACAGGGCAGAGACCCAGTACTTC. Translation: CASSYSTSWDRAETQYF.

Only one count was recorded for this clone. This sequence joins TRBV6-5 and TRBJ1-2; no firm D call. Germline V gives CDR1 MNHEY, CDR2 SVGAGI. This CDR3 is built from 16 residues. Trimming pared 0 bases from V and 1 base from J, leaving 12 bases between. In nucleotides, the CDR3 is TGTGCCAGCAGTTACTCCGCCACAATTGATAACTATGGCTACACCTTC. Encoded protein: CASSYSATIDNYGYTF.

This sequence joins TRBV5-1 and TRBJ2-1; no clear D. Germline CDR1 SGHRS, CDR2 YFSETQ. V was cut by 4 bases and J by 7 bases, with 15 bases left in between. This CDR3 spans 14 amino acids. In DNA, the CDR3 is TGCGCCAGCAGCCGAGGCCCCACATCGAATGAGCAGTTCTTC. Translating it yields CASSRGPTSNEQFF.

The chain employs TRBV11-1 and TRBJ2-3; D perhaps matches TRBD2 (5 bases). From germline, CDR1 is SGHAT and CDR2 FQDESV (reference sequence). The CDR3 loop spans 14 amino acids. Trimming took off 1 base at V and 2 bases at J, with 7 bases between the two ends. Here the CDR3 reads CASSLERTTDTQYF. The DNA for the CDR3 is TGTGCCAGCAGCTTAGAGCGGACCACAGATACGCAGTATTTT.

The V call is TRBV7-8, the J call TRBJ1-6; TRBD1 agrees at 11 bases. The CDR3 consists of 17 residues. With 1 base clipped from V and 7 bases from J, the junction kept 6 bases outside the gene matches. CDR1 is SGHVS and CDR2 is FQNEAQ in the germline V gene. The chain's CDR3 is CASSLVGQGAGNSPLHF. DNA of the CDR3: TGTGCCAGCAGCTTAGTTGGACAGGGGGCGGGGAATTCACCCCTCCACTTT. The full variable domain, in which reference TRBV7-8 and TRBJ1-6 provide the parts outside the CDR3, is GAGVSQSPRYKVAKRGQDVALRCDPISGHVSLFWYQQALGQGPEFLTYFQNEAQLDKSGLPSDRFFAERPEGSVSTLKIQRTQQEDSAVYLCASSLVGQGAGNSPLHFGNGTRLTVT.

This clone came up once. The chain links TRBV28 to TRBJ2-1, with 7 nucleotides matching TRBD2. With 1 base clipped from V and 4 bases from J, the junction kept 7 bases outside the gene matches. The length of the CDR3 is 16 residues. The germline V gene encodes CDR1 MDHEN and CDR2 SYDVKM. For the CDR3, the DNA is TGTGCCAGCAGTTTATCGGCTAGCGGAGGATACAATGAGCAGTTCTTC. Its protein is CASSLSASGGYNEQFF.

CDR3 bases: TGTGCCAGTAGCCGGGACAGGGGGCTGAAATCTACTAATCAGCCCCAGCATTTT. It is translated as CASSRDRGLKSTNQPQHF. V and J are TRBV19 and TRBJ1-5; 12 bases line up with TRBD1. The ends lost 6 bases at V and 4 bases at J; junction bases unmatched: 13. There are 18 residues in the CDR3. Germline CDR1 LNHDA, CDR2 SQIVND (reference sequence).

The J gene is TRBJ1-1, the V gene TRBV9, with D tentatively TRBD1 (6 bases). The CDR3 is 13 amino acids. Trimming stripped 3 bases from V and 8 bases from J, with 14 bases between. Per the germline V gene, CDR1 is SGDLS and CDR2 is YYNGEE. CDR3 bases: TGTGCCAGCAGCGGACAATTACAGGGAGAAGCTTTCTTT. Translation: CASSGQLQGEAFF.